This T cell receptor beta chain was observed in a study of OX40 agonist ivuxolimab in advanced cancers. Study overall: It was ivuxolimab, an agonistic anti-OX40 (CD134) antibody, that patients were treated with. Eligibility admitted prior anti-PD-1, anti-PD-L1 or anti-CTLA-4 therapy; about 39% had some.

Profiling relied on immunoSEQ multiplex PCR, and the TCRdb table lists in-frame clones only, not all of them. The data contain 12,000 to 15,000 clones, 91% of them seen just once; the ten biggest clones take up 20% to 25%. The sample consisted of CD4+ or CD8+ T cells sorted from blood, taken in a trial of the OX40 agonist ivuxolimab. This clonotype originated in an adult with an advanced solid tumor such as melanoma, head and neck, liver or kidney cancer.

The CDR3 DNA follows: TGTGCCAGCAGCTCTACCGTAAACGAGCAGTACTTC. This codes for CASSSTVNEQYF. The chain links TRBV7-9 to TRBJ2-7; D is ambiguous. This CDR3 has 12 residues. The V end lost 4 bases, the J end lost 5 bases, and 9 bases lay between the germline ends. CDR1 SEHNR and CDR2 FQNEAQ come from the germline V gene (reference sequence).